Below are 8 T cell receptor beta chains sequenced from a single sample in a study of T cells in localized non-small cell lung cancer. The data were produced by immunoSEQ multiplex PCR, yet TCRdb's version contains in-frame clones alone and is incomplete. The sample contains roughly 86,000 clones, almost 85% of which appear only once. Here the sequenced sample was peripheral blood, taken before any cancer treatment. The source of these receptors is a man aged 35-69 years with stage I lung adenocarcinoma.

The J gene is TRBJ2-3, the V gene TRBV5-4; 10 bases are a match to TRBD1. Per the germline V gene, CDR1 is SGHNT and CDR2 is YYREEE (reference sequence). This CDR3 has 16 residues. With 0 bases clipped from V and 0 bases from J, the junction kept 1 base outside the gene matches. CDR3 amino acids: CASSLGGQGSTDTQYF. Here the CDR3 DNA reads TGTGCCAGCAGCTTGGGGGGACAGGGGAGCACAGATACGCAGTATTTT.

The chain couples TRBV5-4 to TRBJ2-5, with D perhaps matching TRBD2 (5 bases). Trimming shortened V by 1 base and J by 5 bases, and 9 bases separated the two germline ends. The CDR3 loop spans 13 amino acids. Germline CDR1 SGHNT, CDR2 YYREEE (reference sequence). CDR3 sequence reads: CASSLRETETQYF. CDR3 sequence (DNA): TGTGCCAGCAGCTTGAGGGAGACGGAGACCCAGTACTTC.

CDR3 nucleotide sequence: TGTGCCAGCAGCGCCCGGACGGGTGGCTACACCTTC. The encoded protein is CASSARTGGYTF. This sequence joins TRBV9 and TRBJ1-2; D gene uncertain. The V gene lost 3 bases and the J gene lost 7 bases, with 10 bases spanning the gap. Germline loops: CDR1 SGDLS, CDR2 YYNGEE. This CDR3 is 12 amino acids long.

The chain uses TRBV5-1 and TRBJ2-5; TRBD1 aligns across 7 bases. V trimming: 3 bases; J trimming: 4 bases; junction bases outside the gene matches: 6. This CDR3 is built from 14 residues. In germline, CDR1 is SGHRS, CDR2 YFSETQ. CDR3 bases: TGCGCCAGCAGCTCTCCGAAGGGGGCAGAGACCCAGTACTTC. Its protein is CASSSPKGAETQYF.

This clone has ten or more counts. The rearrangement joins TRBV5-1 to TRBJ2-7; the match to TRBD1 covers 7 bases. V was pared by 5 bases and J by 1 base, with 12 bases of the junction left unmatched. Germline loops: CDR1 SGHRS, CDR2 YFSETQ. The CDR3 loop spans 16 amino acids. The CDR3 here is CASRTTWGQPSYEQYF. In nucleotides, the CDR3 is TGCGCCAGCAGGACCACCTGGGGACAGCCATCCTACGAGCAGTACTTC. The full variable domain, its missing parts supplied by reference TRBV5-1 and TRBJ2-7, is KAGVTQTPRYLIKTRGQQVTLSCSPISGHRSVSWYQQTPGQGLQFLFEYFSETQRNKGNFPGRFSGRQFSNSRSEMNVSTLELGDSALYLCASRTTWGQPSYEQYFGPGTRLTVT.

The gene calls are TRBV2 and TRBJ1-2; perhaps TRBD1 as D (6 bases). Trimming left V 10 bases short and J 8 bases short, with 23 bases between. Germline V CDR1 and CDR2: SNHLY, FYNNEI. The CDR3 loop spans 14 amino acids. CDR3 residues: CATPSQSDGGGYTF. As DNA, the CDR3 is TGTGCCACCCCGAGTCAGTCCGATGGGGGCGGCTACACCTTC.

The chain carries TRBV2 and TRBJ1-2; 8 nucleotides line up with TRBD1. V dropped 4 bases and J dropped 7; count of bases not matched to a gene: 8. Germline V lookup: CDR1 SNHLY, CDR2 FYNNEI. The CDR3 has 14 residues. In nucleotides, the CDR3 is TGTGCCAGCAGTGTTTCCCAGGGGGCGATTGGCTACACCTTC. It encodes CASSVSQGAIGYTF.

V and J are TRBV19 and TRBJ2-3, with 8 nucleotides matching TRBD1. This CDR3 region has 13 residues. CDR1 is LNHDA and CDR2 is SQIVND in the germline V gene (reference sequence). The ends lost 9 bases at V and 6 bases at J; junction bases unmatched: 8. The CDR3 nucleotides are TGTGCCAGCATCAACAGGGGGACGGATACGCAGTATTTT. Its protein product is CASINRGTDTQYF.